This T cell receptor beta chain was retrieved from a study of CD8+ T cells in alopecia areata. Study details: Tofacitinib was given for 6 to 18 months, then stopped for 6 months.

Comments on this clone: Antigen specificity is unknown.

The authors extracted RNA and reverse transcribed it into cDNA as the sequencing template. The repertoire was sequenced with immunoSEQ multiplex PCR; TCRdb's copy has only in-frame clones and lacks some. The table lists 150,000 to 200,000 clones, roughly 58% of them singletons. The study, taken as a whole, reports: In blood and scalp, many expanded lesional clones persisted during tofacitinib. Among the top 100, expanded CD8+ clones, as well as scalp clonality, were significantly decreased by tofacitinib.

The treatment: oral pan-JAK inhibitor, 5-10 mg twice daily. The CDR3 consists of 15 residues. Trimming left V 0 bases short and J 7 bases short, with 13 bases between. Germline V CDR1 and CDR2: MGHRA, YSYEKL. Here the sequenced sample was CD4+ T cells sorted from blood, taken at approximately week 60, from a patient treated with tofacitinib. The origin of this receptor is a human donor with alopecia areata. The rearrangement links TRBV4-1 to TRBJ1-5; D unresolved. The CDR3 protein is CASSQDGRGGQPQHF. The CDR3 DNA reads as TGCGCCAGCAGCCAAGATGGGCGGGGAGGCCAGCCCCAGCATTTT.